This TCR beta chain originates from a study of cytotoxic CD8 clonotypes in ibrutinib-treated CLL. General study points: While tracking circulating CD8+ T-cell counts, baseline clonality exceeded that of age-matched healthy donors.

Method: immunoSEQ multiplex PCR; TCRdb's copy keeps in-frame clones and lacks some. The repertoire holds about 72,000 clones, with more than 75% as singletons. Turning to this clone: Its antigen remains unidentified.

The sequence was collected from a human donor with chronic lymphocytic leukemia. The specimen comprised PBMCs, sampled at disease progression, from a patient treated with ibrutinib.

This chain's CDR3 is CSVEIGVYEQYF. DNA of the CDR3: TGCAGCGTTGAGATCGGGGTCTACGAGCAGTACTTC. The chain combines TRBV29-1 with TRBJ2-7; maybe TRBD2 (5 bases). The length of the CDR3 is 12 residues. V lost 3 bases and J 3 bases, leaving 9 bases between the germline ends. CDR1 and CDR2 from the germline V gene are SQVTM and ANQGSEA.